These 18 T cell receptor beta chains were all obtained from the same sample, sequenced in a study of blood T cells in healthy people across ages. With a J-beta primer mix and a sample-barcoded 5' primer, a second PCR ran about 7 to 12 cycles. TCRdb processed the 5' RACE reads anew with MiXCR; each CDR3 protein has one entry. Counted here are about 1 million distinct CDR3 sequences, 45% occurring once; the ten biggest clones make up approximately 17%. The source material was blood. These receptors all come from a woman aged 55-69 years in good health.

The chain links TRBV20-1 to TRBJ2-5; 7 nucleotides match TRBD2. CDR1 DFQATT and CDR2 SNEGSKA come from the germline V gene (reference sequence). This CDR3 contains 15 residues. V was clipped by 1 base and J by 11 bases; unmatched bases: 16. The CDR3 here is CSARVEGGPFNEQYF. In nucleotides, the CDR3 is TGCAGTGCTAGAGTGGAGGGAGGGCCATTTAATGAGCAGTACTTC.

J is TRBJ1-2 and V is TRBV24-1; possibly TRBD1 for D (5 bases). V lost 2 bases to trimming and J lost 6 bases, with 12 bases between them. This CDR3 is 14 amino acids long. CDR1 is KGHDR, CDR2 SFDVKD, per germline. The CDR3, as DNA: TGTGCCACCAGTGATTCCTGGGGACCCGATGGCTACACCTTC. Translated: CATSDSWGPDGYTF.

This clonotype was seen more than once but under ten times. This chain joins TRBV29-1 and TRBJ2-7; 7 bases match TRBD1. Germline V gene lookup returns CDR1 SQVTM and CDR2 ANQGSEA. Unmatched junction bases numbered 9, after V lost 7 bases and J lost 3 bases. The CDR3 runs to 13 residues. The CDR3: CSAQTGMDYEQYF. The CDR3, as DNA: TGCAGCGCCCAGACAGGGATGGACTACGAGCAGTACTTC.

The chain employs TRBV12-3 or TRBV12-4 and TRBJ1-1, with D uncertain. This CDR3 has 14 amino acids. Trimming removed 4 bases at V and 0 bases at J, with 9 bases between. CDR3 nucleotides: TGTGCCAGCAGTTACCACAGAATGAACACTGAAGCTTTCTTT. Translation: CASSYHRMNTEAFF.

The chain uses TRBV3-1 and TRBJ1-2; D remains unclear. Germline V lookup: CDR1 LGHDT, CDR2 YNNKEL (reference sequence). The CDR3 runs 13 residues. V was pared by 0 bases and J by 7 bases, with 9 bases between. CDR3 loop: CASSQDVQAGYTF. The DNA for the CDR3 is TGTGCCAGCAGCCAAGACGTGCAGGCTGGCTACACCTTC.

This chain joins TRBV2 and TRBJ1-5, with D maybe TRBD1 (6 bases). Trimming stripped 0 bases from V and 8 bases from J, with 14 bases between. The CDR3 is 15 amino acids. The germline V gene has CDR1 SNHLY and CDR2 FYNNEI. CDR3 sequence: CASSEASRGGEPQHF. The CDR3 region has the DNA TGTGCCAGCAGTGAAGCCAGCAGGGGCGGGGAGCCCCAGCATTTT.

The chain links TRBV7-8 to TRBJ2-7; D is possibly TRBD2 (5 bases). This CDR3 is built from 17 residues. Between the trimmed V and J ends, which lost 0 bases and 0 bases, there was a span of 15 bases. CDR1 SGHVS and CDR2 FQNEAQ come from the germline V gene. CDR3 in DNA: TGTGCCAGCAGCTTAGCCGGGCGGGCCAGGAGCTCCTACGAGCAGTACTTC. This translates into CASSLAGRARSSYEQYF.

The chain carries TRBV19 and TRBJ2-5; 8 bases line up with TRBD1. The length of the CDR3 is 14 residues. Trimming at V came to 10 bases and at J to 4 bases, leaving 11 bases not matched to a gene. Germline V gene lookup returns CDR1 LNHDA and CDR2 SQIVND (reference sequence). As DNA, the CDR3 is TGTGCCACTAAAAGGACAGGGAGTCGAGAGACCCAGTACTTC. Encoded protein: CATKRTGSRETQYF. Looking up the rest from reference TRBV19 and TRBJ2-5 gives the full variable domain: DGGITQSPKYLFRKEGQNVTLSCEQNLNHDAMYWYRQDPGQGLRLIYYSQIVNDFQKGDIAEGYSVSREKKESFPLTVTSAQKNPTAFYLCATKRTGSRETQYFGPGTRLLVL.

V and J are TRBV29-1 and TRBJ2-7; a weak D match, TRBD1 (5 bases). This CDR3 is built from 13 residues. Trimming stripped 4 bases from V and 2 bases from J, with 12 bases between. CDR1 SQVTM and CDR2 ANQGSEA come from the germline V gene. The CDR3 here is CSVVGQGTYEQYF. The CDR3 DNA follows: TGCAGCGTTGTGGGGCAGGGAACCTACGAGCAGTACTTC.

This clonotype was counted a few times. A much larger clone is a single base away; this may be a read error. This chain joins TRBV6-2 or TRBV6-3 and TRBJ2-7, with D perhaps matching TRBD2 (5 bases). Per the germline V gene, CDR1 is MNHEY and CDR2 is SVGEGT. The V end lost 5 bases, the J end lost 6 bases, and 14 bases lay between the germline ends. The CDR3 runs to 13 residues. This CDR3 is CASSDGAASEQYF. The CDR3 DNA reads TGTGCCAGCAGTGACGGAGCGGCCAGCGAGCAGTACTTC.

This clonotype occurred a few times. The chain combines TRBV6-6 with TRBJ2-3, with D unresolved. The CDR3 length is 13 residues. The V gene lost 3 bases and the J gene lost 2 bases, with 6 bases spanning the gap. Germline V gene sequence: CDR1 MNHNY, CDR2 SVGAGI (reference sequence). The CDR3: CASSYADTDTQYF. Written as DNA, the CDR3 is TGTGCCAGCAGTTATGCTGACACAGATACGCAGTATTTT.

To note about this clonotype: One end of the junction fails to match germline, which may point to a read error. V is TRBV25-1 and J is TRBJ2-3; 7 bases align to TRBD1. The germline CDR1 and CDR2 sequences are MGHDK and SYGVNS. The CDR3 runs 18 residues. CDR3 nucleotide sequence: TGTGCCAGCGGTGAAACCGCTCCTAAGGGGGCTTGGACAGATACGCAGTATTTT. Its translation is CASGETAPKGAWTDTQYF.

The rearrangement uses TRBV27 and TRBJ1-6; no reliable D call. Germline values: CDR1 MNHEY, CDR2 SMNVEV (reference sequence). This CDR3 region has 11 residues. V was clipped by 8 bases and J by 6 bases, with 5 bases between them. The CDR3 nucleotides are TGTGCCAGCGGATTTAATTCACCCCTCCACTTT. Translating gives CASGFNSPLHF.

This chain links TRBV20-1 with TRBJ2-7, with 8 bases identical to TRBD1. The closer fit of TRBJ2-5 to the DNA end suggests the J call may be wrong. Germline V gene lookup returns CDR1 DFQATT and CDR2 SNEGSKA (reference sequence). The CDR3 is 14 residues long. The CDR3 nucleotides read TGCAGTGCTACTTCAGGGGGCGCCTTGGAGACCCAGTACTTC. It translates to CSATSGGALETQYF.

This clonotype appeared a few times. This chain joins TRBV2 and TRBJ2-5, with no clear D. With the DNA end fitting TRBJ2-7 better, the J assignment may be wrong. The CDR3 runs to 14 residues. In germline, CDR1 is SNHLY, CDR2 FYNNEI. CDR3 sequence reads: CASSVRQTSYEQYF. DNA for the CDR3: TGTGCCAGCAGTGTCCGGCAGACCTCCTACGAGCAGTACTTC.

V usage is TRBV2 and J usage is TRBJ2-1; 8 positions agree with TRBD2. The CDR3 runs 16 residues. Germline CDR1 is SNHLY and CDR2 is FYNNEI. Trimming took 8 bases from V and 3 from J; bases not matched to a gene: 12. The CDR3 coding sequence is TGTGCCAGCTGCCCCCCCGCGGGAGGTGTCTACAATGAGCAGTTCTTC. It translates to CASCPPAGGVYNEQFF.

This CDR3 reads CASSPEETGLNTEAFF. CDR3 nucleotides: TGTGCCAGCTCACCGGAGGAGACAGGGTTGAACACTGAAGCTTTCTTT. V usage is TRBV18 and J usage is TRBJ1-1, with 7 bases fitting TRBD1. The J segment lost 0 bases and the V segment lost 3 bases, leaving 7 bases of the junction unmatched. The length of the CDR3 is 16 residues. Germline V lookup: CDR1 KGHSH, CDR2 LQKENI.

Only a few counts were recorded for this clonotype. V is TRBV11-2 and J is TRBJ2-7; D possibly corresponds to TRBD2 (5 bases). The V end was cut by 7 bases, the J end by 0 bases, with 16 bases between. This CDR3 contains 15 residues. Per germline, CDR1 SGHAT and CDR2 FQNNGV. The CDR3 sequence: CASTSLRGISYEQYF. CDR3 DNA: TGTGCCAGCACCTCGTTAAGAGGGATCTCCTACGAGCAGTACTTC.